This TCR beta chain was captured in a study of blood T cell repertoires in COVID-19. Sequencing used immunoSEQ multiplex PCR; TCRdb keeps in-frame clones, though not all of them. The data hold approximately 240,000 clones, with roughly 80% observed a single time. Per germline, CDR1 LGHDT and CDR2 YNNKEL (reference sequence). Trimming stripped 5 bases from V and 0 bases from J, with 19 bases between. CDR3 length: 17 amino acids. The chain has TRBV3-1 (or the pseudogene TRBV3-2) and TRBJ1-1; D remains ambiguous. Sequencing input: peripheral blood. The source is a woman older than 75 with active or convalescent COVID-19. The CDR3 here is CASSTAGRRNMNTEAFF. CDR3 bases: TGTGCCAGCAGCACCGCGGGTCGGCGCAACATGAACACTGAAGCTTTCTTT.